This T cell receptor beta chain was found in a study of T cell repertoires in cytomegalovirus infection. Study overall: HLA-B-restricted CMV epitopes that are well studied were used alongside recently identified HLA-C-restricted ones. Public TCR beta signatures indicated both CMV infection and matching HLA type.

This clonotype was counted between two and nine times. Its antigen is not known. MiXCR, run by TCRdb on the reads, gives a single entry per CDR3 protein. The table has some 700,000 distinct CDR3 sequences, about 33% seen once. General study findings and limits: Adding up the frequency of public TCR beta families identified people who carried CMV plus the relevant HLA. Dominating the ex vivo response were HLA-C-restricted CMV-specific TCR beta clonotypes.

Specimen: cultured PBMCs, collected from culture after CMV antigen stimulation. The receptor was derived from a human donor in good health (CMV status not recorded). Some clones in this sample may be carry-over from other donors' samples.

As DNA, the CDR3 is TGTGCCACCACCGGGGGGCGGGACACTGAAGCTTTCTTT. Amino acid sequence: CATTGGRDTEAFF. The rearrangement links TRBV15 to TRBJ1-1; a possible D gene is TRBD1 (6 bases). V lost 7 bases and J lost 3, with 12 bases in between. This CDR3 is 13 amino acids long. Germline V gene lookup returns CDR1 LNHNV and CDR2 YYDKDF (reference sequence).